These 16 T cell receptor beta chains share one sample of origin, sequenced in a study of T cells in tuberculosis. Only in-frame clones appear in the TCRdb table, and some are missing; sequencing was by immunoSEQ multiplex PCR. The sample includes some 31,000 clones, 90% to 95% of them seen just once. The material sequenced was PBMCs. The receptors shown here come from a donor between 10 and 35 years old with latent tuberculosis or without tuberculosis infection.

The chain joins TRBV5-6 to TRBJ1-2; 9 positions agree with TRBD1. The length of the CDR3 is 12 residues. Germline CDR1 SGHDT, CDR2 YYEEEE. Unmatched junction bases numbered 3, after V lost 3 bases and J lost 9 bases. This chain's CDR3 is CASSWDRASYTF. CDR3 bases: TGTGCCAGCAGCTGGGACAGGGCTAGCTACACCTTC.

The CDR3 DNA follows: TGTGCCAGCAGTCTGGGGGGGTTAGGCCTACAAGAGACCCAGTACTTC. Translated, it gives CASSLGGLGLQETQYF. The genes are TRBV27 and TRBJ2-5; 7 nucleotides match TRBD2. The J segment lost 2 bases and the V segment lost 5 bases, leaving 11 bases of the junction unmatched. The CDR3 loop spans 16 amino acids. Germline loops: CDR1 MNHEY, CDR2 SMNVEV (reference sequence).

V is TRBV27 and J is TRBJ2-1; D gene uncertain. CDR3 length: 13 amino acids. Germline CDR1 reads MNHEY; CDR2 reads SMNVEV (reference sequence). V gave up 2 bases and J gave up 8 bases, with 10 bases separating them. This CDR3 is CASSLQVMDEQFF. The CDR3 DNA sequence: TGTGCCAGCAGTTTACAGGTTATGGATGAGCAGTTCTTC.

The rearrangement joins TRBV25-1 to TRBJ1-6; unclear D gene. Deletions cut 7 bases from V and 4 bases from J, with 8 bases between. The length of the CDR3 is 13 residues. The germline V gene encodes CDR1 MGHDK and CDR2 SYGVNS. The CDR3 sequence: CASTTEYNSPLHF. The CDR3 nucleotides are TGTGCCAGCACGACGGAGTATAATTCACCCCTCCACTTT. Filled out from reference TRBV25-1 and TRBJ1-6, the complete variable domain reads EADIYQTPRYLVIGTGKKITLECSQTMGHDKMYWYQQDPGMELHLIHYSYGVNSTEKGDLSSESTVSRIRTEHFPLTLESARPSHTSQYLCASTTEYNSPLHFGNGTRLTVT.

The chain recombines TRBV4-1 with TRBJ2-5; 11 bases match TRBD2. V was pared by 1 base and J by 3 bases, with 10 bases of the junction left unmatched. The CDR3 consists of 18 residues. The V gene's germline CDR1 is MGHRA and CDR2 YSYEKL. CDR3 sequence reads: CASSQGRGLAVVKETQYF. CDR3 bases: TGCGCCAGCAGCCAAGGACGGGGACTAGCGGTTGTTAAAGAGACCCAGTACTTC.

This chain uses TRBV2 with TRBJ2-5; perhaps TRBD2 as D (5 bases). Germline V CDR1 and CDR2: SNHLY, FYNNEI. The CDR3 runs to 16 residues. Between the trimmed V and J ends, which lost 1 base and 10 bases, there was a span of 22 bases. The CDR3 DNA reads TGTGCCAGCAGTGAAGTAGGGATCATAGCGACCGCTCACCAGTACTTC. Its protein product is CASSEVGIIATAHQYF. The whole variable domain, remainder taken from reference TRBV2 and TRBJ2-5, is EPEVTQTPSHQVTQMGQEVILRCVPISNHLYFYWYRQILGQKVEFLVSFYNNEISEKSEIFDDQFSVERPDGSNFTLKIRSTKLEDSAMYFCASSEVGIIATAHQYFGPGTRLLVL.

V and J are TRBV5-4 and TRBJ1-1, with 8 bases fitting TRBD1. V lost 9 bases, J lost 6 bases, and 13 bases stayed unmatched. Germline values: CDR1 SGHNT, CDR2 YYREEE (reference sequence). The CDR3 consists of 14 residues. CDR3 DNA sequence: TGTGCCACTGACAGGGGCCGTACTCGATCTGAAGCTTTCTTT. Translated: CATDRGRTRSEAFF.

The chain joins TRBV10-3 to TRBJ2-5, with D possibly being TRBD2 (5 bases). Trimming removed 6 bases from V and 4 bases from J, with 15 bases in between. The CDR3 covers 14 residues. Germline V gene lookup returns CDR1 ENHRY and CDR2 SYGVKD. This chain's CDR3 is CAISKQGSGETQYF. The CDR3 bases are TGTGCCATCAGCAAACAAGGGAGCGGAGAGACCCAGTACTTC.

Only one count was recorded for this clone. The chain employs TRBV5-1 and TRBJ2-7; D gene uncertain. CDR1 and CDR2 (germline): SGHRS, YFSETQ. The V gene lost 4 bases and the J gene lost 5 bases, with 19 bases spanning the gap. The CDR3 loop spans 15 amino acids. DNA of the CDR3: TGCGCCAGCAGCCTAAAACAAAGCAAAGAGGACGAGCAGTACTTC. It translates to CASSLKQSKEDEQYF. The full variable domain, rest sourced from reference TRBV5-1 and TRBJ2-7, is KAGVTQTPRYLIKTRGQQVTLSCSPISGHRSVSWYQQTPGQGLQFLFEYFSETQRNKGNFPGRFSGRQFSNSRSEMNVSTLELGDSALYLCASSLKQSKEDEQYFGPGTRLTVT.

The J gene is TRBJ1-3, the V gene TRBV15, with D unclear. Per the germline V gene, CDR1 is LNHNV and CDR2 is YYDKDF (reference sequence). The V gene lost 0 bases and the J gene lost 4 bases, with 7 bases spanning the gap. The CDR3 runs to 14 residues. CDR3 sequence reads: CATSRDFRGNTIYF. The CDR3 DNA is TGTGCCACCAGCAGAGATTTCAGAGGAAACACCATATATTTT.

On this clone: Germline is not matched at one junction end, which may reflect a read error. This chain links TRBV2 with TRBJ2-1; TRBD2 aligns across 10 bases. The V gene's germline CDR1 is SNHLY and CDR2 FYNNEI. This CDR3 region has 11 residues. The CDR3 spells CASSELAGVVF. CDR3 nucleotides: TGTGCCAGCAGTGAACTAGCGGGAGTGGTCTTC. The entire variable domain, with the rest obtained from reference TRBV2 and TRBJ2-1, is as follows: EPEVTQTPSHQVTQMGQEVILRCVPISNHLYFYWYRQILGQKVEFLVSFYNNEISEKSEIFDDQFSVERPDGSNFTLKIRSTKLEDSAMYFCASSELAGVVFGPGTRLTVL.

The chain uses TRBV6-6 and TRBJ2-2; D possibly corresponds to TRBD1 (5 bases). V dropped 7 bases and J dropped 6 bases, with 9 bases sitting between them. Germline values: CDR1 MNHNY, CDR2 SVGAGI (reference sequence). The length of the CDR3 is 12 residues. CDR3 sequence (DNA): TGTGCCAGCAAAGGGGCACCCGGGGAGCTGTTTTTT. As protein: CASKGAPGELFF.

The rearrangement uses TRBV5-5 and TRBJ2-7, with D maybe TRBD1 (5 bases). This CDR3 has 13 residues. Trimming pared 4 bases from V and 2 bases from J, leaving 10 bases between. CDR1 and CDR2 (germline): SGHKS, YYEKEE (reference sequence). The DNA of the CDR3 is TGTGCCAGCAGCCCAGGGTTTGCCTACGAGCAGTACTTC. Protein product: CASSPGFAYEQYF. Full variable domain (missing parts from reference TRBV5-5 and TRBJ2-7): DAGVTQSPTHLIKTRGQQVTLRCSPISGHKSVSWYQQVLGQGPQFIFQYYEKEERGRGNFPDRFSARQFPNYSSELNVNALLLGDSALYLCASSPGFAYEQYFGPGTRLTVT.

The chain is built from TRBV6-5 and TRBJ1-6; D is unresolved. CDR1 and CDR2 (germline): MNHEY, SVGAGI. V lost 2 bases and J lost 0, with 8 bases in between. This CDR3 has 16 residues. The CDR3 DNA is TGTGCCAGCAGTTACAAGCCTAGCTCCTATAATTCACCCCTCCACTTT. It yields the protein CASSYKPSSYNSPLHF.

The CDR3 protein is CSVDGTGGEAFF. The CDR3 bases are TGCAGCGTTGATGGGACCGGGGGTGAAGCTTTCTTT. The rearrangement joins TRBV29-1 to TRBJ1-1, with D tentatively TRBD1 (5 bases). Germline values: CDR1 SQVTM, CDR2 ANQGSEA. Trimming pared 3 bases from V and 7 bases from J, leaving 12 bases between. This CDR3 is built from 12 residues.

This clone was seen more than once but under ten times. The CDR3 nucleotides read TGTGCCACCAGCAGAGATCCCCCCAGGGTTGGTAATTCACCCCTCCACTTT. The encoded protein is CATSRDPPRVGNSPLHF. This sequence joins TRBV15 and TRBJ1-6; weak D call: TRBD1 (5 bases). Trimming left V 0 bases short and J 6 bases short, with 15 bases between. The germline V gene encodes CDR1 LNHNV and CDR2 YYDKDF (reference sequence). The CDR3 covers 17 residues.